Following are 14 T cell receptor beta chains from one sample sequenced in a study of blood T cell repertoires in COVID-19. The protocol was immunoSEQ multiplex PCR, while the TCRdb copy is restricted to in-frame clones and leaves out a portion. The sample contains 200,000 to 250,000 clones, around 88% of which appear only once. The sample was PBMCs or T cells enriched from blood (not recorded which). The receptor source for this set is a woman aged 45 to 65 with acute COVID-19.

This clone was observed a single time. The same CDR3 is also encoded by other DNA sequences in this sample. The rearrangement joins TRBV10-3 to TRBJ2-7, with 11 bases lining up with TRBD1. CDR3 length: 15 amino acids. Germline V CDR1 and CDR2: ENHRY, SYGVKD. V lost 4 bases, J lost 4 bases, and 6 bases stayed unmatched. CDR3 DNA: TGTGCCATCAGTGCATCCGGGACAGGGGGTTACGAGCAGTACTTC. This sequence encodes CAISASGTGGYEQYF.

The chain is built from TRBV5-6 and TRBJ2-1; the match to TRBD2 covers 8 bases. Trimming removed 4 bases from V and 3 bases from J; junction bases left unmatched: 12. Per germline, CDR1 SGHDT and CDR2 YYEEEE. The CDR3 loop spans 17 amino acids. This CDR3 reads CASSASGGVTLYNEQFF. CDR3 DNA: TGTGCCAGCAGCGCTTCCGGGGGGGTCACCCTCTACAATGAGCAGTTCTTC.

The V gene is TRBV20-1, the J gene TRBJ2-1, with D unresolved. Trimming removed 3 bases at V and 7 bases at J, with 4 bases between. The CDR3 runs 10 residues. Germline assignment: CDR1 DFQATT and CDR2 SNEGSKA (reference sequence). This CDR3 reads CSARRNEQFF. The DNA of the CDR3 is TGCAGTGCTAGGAGAAATGAGCAGTTCTTC.

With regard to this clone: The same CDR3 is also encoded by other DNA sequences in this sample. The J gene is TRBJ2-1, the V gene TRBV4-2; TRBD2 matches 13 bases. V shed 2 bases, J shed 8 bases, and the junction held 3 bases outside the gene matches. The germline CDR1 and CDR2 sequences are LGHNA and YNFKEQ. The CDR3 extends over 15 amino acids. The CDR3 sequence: CASSQRTSGSDEQFF. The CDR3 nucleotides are TGTGCCAGCAGCCAAAGGACTAGCGGGAGCGATGAGCAGTTCTTC.

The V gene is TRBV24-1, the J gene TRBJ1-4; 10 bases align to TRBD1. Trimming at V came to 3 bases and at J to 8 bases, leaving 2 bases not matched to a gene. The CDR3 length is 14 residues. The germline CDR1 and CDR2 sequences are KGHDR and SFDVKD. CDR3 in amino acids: CATSDGQGGEKLFF. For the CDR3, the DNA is TGTGCCACCAGTGATGGACAGGGGGGCGAAAAACTGTTTTTT.

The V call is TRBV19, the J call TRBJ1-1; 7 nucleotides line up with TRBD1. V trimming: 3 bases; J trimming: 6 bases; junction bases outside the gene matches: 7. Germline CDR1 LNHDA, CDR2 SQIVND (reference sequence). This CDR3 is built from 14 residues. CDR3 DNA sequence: TGTGCCAGTAGTATTCTCAGGGGGACTCCTGAAGCTTTCTTT. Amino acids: CASSILRGTPEAFF. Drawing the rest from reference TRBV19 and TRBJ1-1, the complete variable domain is DGGITQSPKYLFRKEGQNVTLSCEQNLNHDAMYWYRQDPGQGLRLIYYSQIVNDFQKGDIAEGYSVSREKKESFPLTVTSAQKNPTAFYLCASSILRGTPEAFFGQGTRLTVV.

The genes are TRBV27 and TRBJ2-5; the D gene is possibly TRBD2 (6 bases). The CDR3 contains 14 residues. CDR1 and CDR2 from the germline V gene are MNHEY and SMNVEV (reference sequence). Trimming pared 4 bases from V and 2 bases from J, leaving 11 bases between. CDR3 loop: CASSSGGWQETQYF. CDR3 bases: TGTGCCAGCAGTTCCGGAGGGTGGCAAGAGACCCAGTACTTC.

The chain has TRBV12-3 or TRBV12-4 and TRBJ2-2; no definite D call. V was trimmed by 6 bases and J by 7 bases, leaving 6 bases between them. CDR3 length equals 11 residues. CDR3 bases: TGTGCCAGCAGGCAGGTCGGGGAGCTGTTTTTT. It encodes CASRQVGELFF.

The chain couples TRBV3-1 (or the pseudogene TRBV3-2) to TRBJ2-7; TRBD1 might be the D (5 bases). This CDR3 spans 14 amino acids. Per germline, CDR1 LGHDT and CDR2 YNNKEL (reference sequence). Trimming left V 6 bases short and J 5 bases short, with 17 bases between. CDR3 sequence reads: CASRQRGTSHEQYF. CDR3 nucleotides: TGTGCCAGCAGACAAAGGGGTACTTCCCACGAGCAGTACTTC.

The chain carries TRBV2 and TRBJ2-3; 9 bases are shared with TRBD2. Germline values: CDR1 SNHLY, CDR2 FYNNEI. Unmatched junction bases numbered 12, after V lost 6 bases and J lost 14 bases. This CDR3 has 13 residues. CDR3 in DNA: TGTGCCAGCAGGGAATCCCTAGCGGGGAGATTGTATTTT. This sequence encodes CASRESLAGRLYF.

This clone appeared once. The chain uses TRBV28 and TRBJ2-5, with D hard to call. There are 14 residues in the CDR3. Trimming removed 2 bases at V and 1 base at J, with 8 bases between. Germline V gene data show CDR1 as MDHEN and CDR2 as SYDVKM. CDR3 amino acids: CASSLVSRQETQYF. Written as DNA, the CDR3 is TGTGCCAGCAGTTTAGTGAGCCGCCAAGAGACCCAGTACTTC.

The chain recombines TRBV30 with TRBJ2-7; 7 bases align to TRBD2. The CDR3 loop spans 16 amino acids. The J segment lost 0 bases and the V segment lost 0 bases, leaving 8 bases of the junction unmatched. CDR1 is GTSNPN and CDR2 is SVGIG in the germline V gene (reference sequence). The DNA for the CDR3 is TGTGCCTGGAGTGTGGTGGGCGGGAGTCCCTCCTACGAGCAGTACTTC. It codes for CAWSVVGGSPSYEQYF.

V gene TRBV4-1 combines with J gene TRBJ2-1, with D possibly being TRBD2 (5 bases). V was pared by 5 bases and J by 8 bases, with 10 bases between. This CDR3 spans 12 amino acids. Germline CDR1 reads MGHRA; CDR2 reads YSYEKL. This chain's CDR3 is CASSGSVHEQFF. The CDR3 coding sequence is TGCGCCAGCAGCGGGAGTGTCCATGAGCAGTTCTTC.

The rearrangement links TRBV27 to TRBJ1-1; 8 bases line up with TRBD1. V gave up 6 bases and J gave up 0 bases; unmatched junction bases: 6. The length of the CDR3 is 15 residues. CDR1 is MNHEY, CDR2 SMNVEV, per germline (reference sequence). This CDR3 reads CASRKTGAMNTEAFF. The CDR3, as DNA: TGTGCCAGCAGGAAGACAGGGGCAATGAACACTGAAGCTTTCTTT.